This is a list of T cell receptor beta chains from one sample in a study of cytomegalovirus exposure and HLA in healthy donors. TCRdb's table, derived via immunoSEQ multiplex PCR, lists solely in-frame clones and lacks some. Altogether fewer than 80,000 clones are present, about two thirds being singletons, with the ten largest covering 5.5% to 8%. Material: PBMCs. These receptors were collected from a woman between 50 and 59 years old in good health and CMV-seropositive. CDR3s include the opening cysteine and the closing phenylalanine or tryptophan. Each record gives: J gene, V gene, CDR3 protein.

>TRBJ1-2|TRBV11-1
CASSKLTGVDYGYTF
>TRBJ1-2|TRBV2
CASNPGLPNYGYTF
>TRBJ1-2|TRBV28
CASSLQGGYGYTF
>TRBJ1-1|TRBV9
CASSLTVNTEAFF
>TRBJ2-1|TRBV9
CASSFSTLGLSYNEQFF
>TRBJ1-5|TRBV6-1
CASSDFSQNQPQHF
>TRBJ2-7|TRBV7-9
CASSLPQGYEQYF
>TRBJ2-3|TRBV2
CASTLAGVSTDTQYF
>TRBJ1-1|TRBV4-1
CASSLPDGMNTEAFF
>TRBJ2-1|TRBV11-2
CASSPGSGAYNEQFF
>TRBJ1-2|TRBV27
CASSWDTTYGYTF
>TRBJ2-5|TRBV19
CASGQDQETQYF
>TRBJ2-3|TRBV27
CASSVPSKHTQYF
>TRBJ2-1|TRBV10-3
CAISEEGGVSYNEQFF
>TRBJ1-5|TRBV6-1
CASSESGGYQPQHF
>TRBJ2-1|TRBV4-1
CASSQEGDEQFF
>TRBJ1-5|TRBV5-6
CASSFGRLSNQPQHF
>TRBJ1-1|TRBV7-2
CASSVRNTEAFF
>TRBJ1-2|TRBV15
CATSKPGQGRGYTF
>TRBJ1-4|TRBV7-2
CASSFWGQGEKLFF
>TRBJ1-2|TRBV5-3
CARSLALQSTNYGYTF
>TRBJ2-1|TRBV5-1
CASYYLDNEQFF
>TRBJ1-5|TRBV6-5
CASSRSDSYNQPQHF
>TRBJ2-7|TRBV6-6
CASSISTGDEQYF
>TRBJ2-5|TRBV5-1
CASSLFSPQETQYF
>TRBJ1-2|TRBV7-3
CASSLTGGLTYGYTF
>TRBJ2-3|TRBV5-6
CASSSRGPPPDTQYF
>TRBJ2-2|TRBV7-6
CASSLGSVNTGELFF
>TRBJ2-2|TRBV7-8
CASSLGPGQGLVFDTGELFF
>TRBJ1-5|TRBV7-8
CASSLRTGAYSNQPQHF
>TRBJ2-7|TRBV5-1
CASSFTGNEQYF
>TRBJ1-1|TRBV6-1
CASRPTGNTEAFF
>TRBJ1-1|TRBV27
CASSLSVEGTNTEAFF
>TRBJ2-1|TRBV14
CASSQPKLGQGSNEQFF
>TRBJ1-1|TRBV7-2
CASSRQNTEAFF
>TRBJ2-2|TRBV10-2
CASTGLAGVAGELFF
>TRBJ2-7|TRBV6-1
CASSEGVMGLSTYEQYF
>TRBJ2-3|TRBV19
CASRTSSGGLLTDTQYF
>TRBJ1-1|TRBV10-1
CASSESGNTEAFF
>TRBJ2-3|TRBV7-9
CASSRGGVTSVTDTQYF
>TRBJ2-5|TRBV5-4
CASSTRGGGTETQYF
>TRBJ2-3|TRBV9
CASSVAPGTSGGATDTQYF
>TRBJ1-5|TRBV10-2
CASSLGTGNQPQHF
>TRBJ2-6|TRBV27
CASSLSRGDSGANVLTF
>TRBJ1-5|TRBV7-9
CASSLETGGSNQPQHF
>TRBJ1-5|TRBV5-5
CASSLVPGQPQHF
>TRBJ2-2|TRBV7-6
CASSLTYTGELFF
>TRBJ2-2|TRBV4-2
CASSQRNTGELFF
>TRBJ1-2|TRBV27
CASSPLAGGEYGYTF
>TRBJ1-2|TRBV11-2
CASSHGQNYGYTF
>TRBJ2-3|TRBV28
CASSAPGTADTQYF
>TRBJ1-3|TRBV9
CASSVGRGARGNTIYF
>TRBJ2-2|TRBV2
CASSDKSPGNTGELFF
>TRBJ1-4|TRBV6-6
CASSYGTEDEKLFF
>TRBJ1-2|TRBV10-3
CAIKWGPGVEVDGYTF
>TRBJ1-2|TRBV6-1
CASSEGTGGYGYTF